The 11 T cell receptor beta chains presented below share a single source sample, sequenced in a study of shared clonotypes between healthy human individuals. The table came from immunoSEQ multiplex PCR; TCRdb's copy has only in-frame clones and leaves some out. The data hold about 1.5 million clones, with 95% to 99% observed a single time. Sequencing used naive CD4+ T cells sorted from blood. This sample's subset: CD45RA+ positively selected. The receptor set was obtained from a man aged 30 to 45 in good health.

This clone has just one count. V usage is TRBV9 and J usage is TRBJ1-2; D call uncertain. CDR1 is SGDLS, CDR2 YYNGEE, per germline. Trimming took 2 bases from V and 5 from J, leaving 13 bases between them. CDR3 length equals 14 residues. CDR3 coding DNA: TGTGCCAGCAGCGTCTTCGTTGGGAATTATGGCTACACCTTC. Translating gives CASSVFVGNYGYTF.

In regard to this clone: The same CDR3 can be traced to other DNA sequences in this sample. This sequence joins TRBV28 and TRBJ2-3, with 7 bases matching TRBD2. V shed 6 bases, J shed 1 base, and the junction held 4 bases outside the gene matches. The CDR3 spans 14 residues. Germline V gene data show CDR1 as MDHEN and CDR2 as SYDVKM. The chain's CDR3 is CASSRAGGTDTQYF. The CDR3 nucleotides are TGTGCCAGCAGCCGGGCGGGGGGCACAGATACGCAGTATTTT.

The chain has TRBV1 and TRBJ2-7; the listed D gene, TRBD2, was not tested against the DNA. TRBV1 represents a pseudogene. This CDR3 has 14 amino acids. This CDR3 is CTSSQEGMGYEQYF. The CDR3 nucleotides are TGCACCAGCAGCCAGGAGGGGATGGGGTACGAGCAGTACTTC.

The chain links TRBV5-1 to TRBJ1-4; tentative D call: TRBD1 (5 bases). This CDR3 is 15 amino acids long. From germline, CDR1 is SGHRS and CDR2 YFSETQ. Trimming pared 4 bases from V and 11 bases from J, leaving 21 bases between. The CDR3 DNA reads as TGCGCCAGCAGCCGGAGTGTGGCCGGGGAGGGGAAACTGTTTTTT. It specifies CASSRSVAGEGKLFF.

V is TRBV29-1 and J is TRBJ2-5, with 8 bases lining up with TRBD1. This CDR3 comprises 13 residues. Germline CDR1 SQVTM, CDR2 ANQGSEA. Trimming cost V 3 bases and J 2 bases; bases outside gene matches: 2. Written as DNA, the CDR3 is TGCAGCGTTGACGGGACAGGTCAAGAGACCCAGTACTTC. Residues: CSVDGTGQETQYF. The full variable domain, completed using reference TRBV29-1 and TRBJ2-5, is SAVISQKPSRDICQRGTSLTIQCQVDSQVTMMFWYRQQPGQSLTLIATANQGSEATYESGFVIDKFPISRPNLTFSTLTVSNMSPEDSSIYLCSVDGTGQETQYFGPGTRLLVL.

Note on this clone: Within the sample, other DNA sequences also encode this same CDR3. V usage is TRBV7-2 and J usage is TRBJ2-7; D is possibly TRBD1 (6 bases). CDR1 and CDR2 (germline): SGHTA, FQGNSA. The CDR3 length is 14 residues. Trimming shortened V by 5 bases and J by 1 base, and 12 bases separated the two germline ends. CDR3 sequence: CASSLVTGSYEQYF. DNA for the CDR3: TGTGCCAGCAGCCTCGTGACAGGATCCTACGAGCAGTACTTC.

This chain joins TRBV28 and TRBJ2-7; the D is unclear. The CDR3 has 13 amino acids. CDR1 and CDR2 from the germline V gene are MDHEN and SYDVKM. Trimming shortened V by 8 bases and J by 0 bases, and 11 bases separated the two germline ends. DNA of the CDR3: TGTGCCAGCCTTCGGCGGACCTCCTACGAGCAGTACTTC. It codes for CASLRRTSYEQYF.

The rearrangement links TRBV7-9 to TRBJ2-1; tentatively, D is TRBD2 (6 bases). The CDR3 length is 15 residues. CDR1 SEHNR and CDR2 FQNEAQ come from the germline V gene (reference sequence). Trimming pared 1 base from V and 4 bases from J, leaving 11 bases between. In nucleotides, the CDR3 is TGTGCCAGCAGCTTAGTCGGGAGCGTATACAATGAGCAGTTCTTC. This encodes CASSLVGSVYNEQFF.

DNA for the CDR3: TGTGCCAGCAGCCTAGGACTAGCGGGAGAAGAGAGGTACTTC. Translation: CASSLGLAGEERYF. This sequence joins TRBV5-4 and TRBJ2-7; 13 nucleotides agree with TRBD2. Unmatched junction bases numbered 10, after V lost 4 bases and J lost 12 bases. This CDR3 is 14 amino acids long. Germline-derived CDR1 and CDR2 are SGHNT and YYREEE (reference sequence).

The chain links TRBV18 to TRBJ2-7; D might be TRBD1 or TRBD2, each matching 7 bases. V gave up 3 bases and J gave up 3 bases, with 18 bases separating them. This CDR3 region has 16 residues. The germline V gene has CDR1 KGHSH and CDR2 LQKENI. This CDR3 is CASSPLPAGGGYEQYF. In nucleotides, the CDR3 is TGTGCCAGCTCACCTCTACCGGCAGGGGGGGGCTACGAGCAGTACTTC.

This chain links TRBV18 with TRBJ1-4; D remains unclear. CDR1 and CDR2 (germline): KGHSH, LQKENI. The CDR3 length is 15 residues. Trimming shortened V by 4 bases and J by 0 bases, and 9 bases separated the two germline ends. CDR3 protein: CASSQVTATNEKLFF. The CDR3 DNA sequence: TGTGCCAGCTCACAAGTTACGGCAACTAATGAAAAACTGTTTTTT. The whole variable domain, filled in from reference TRBV18 and TRBJ1-4, reads NAGVMQNPRHLVRRRGQEARLRCSPMKGHSHVYWYRQLPEEGLKFMVYLQKENIIDESGMPKERFSAEFPKEGPSILRIQQVVRGDSAAYFCASSQVTATNEKLFFGSGTQLSVL.